This T cell receptor (beta chain) stems from a study of blood T cells in healthy people across ages. Study in general: Template switching caught about one barcoded beta molecule for each two T cells. General study findings and limits: When one million T cells were used, diversity estimates were thought to be underestimates.

Each of the donors had 9 to 10 milliliters of peripheral blood drawn into EDTA-treated Vacutainer tubes. Total RNA, at least 6 micrograms per sample, came from PBMCs. The length of the CDR3 is 16 residues. CDR1 and CDR2 (germline): LNHNV, YYDKDF (reference sequence). A sample-barcoded 5' primer and a J-beta primer mix were used in a second PCR of roughly 7 to 11 cycles. TCRdb analysed the 5' RACE reads with MiXCR anew, one entry per CDR3 protein. Among 700,000 or so distinct CDR3 sequences listed, about 43% were seen once. To note about this clonotype: Its antigen is currently unknown. A read error may account for a junction end that differs from germline.

This sequence originates from a man aged 80 or over in good health. Sequenced sample: blood. The rearrangement joins TRBV15 to TRBJ1-5; D is uncertain. The DNA for the CDR3 is TGTACCACCAGCAGAGATCCCTATGTGGGTAATCAGCCCCAGCATTTT. Protein: CTTSRDPYVGNQPQHF.